This passage covers 21 T cell receptor beta chains from one sample sequenced in a study of T cell responses to AZD1222 COVID-19 vaccine. Measured with immunoSEQ multiplex PCR; TCRdb has only the in-frame clones, and not every one. The sample has some 150,000 clones, 85% to 95% seen once. The sample consisted of peripheral blood, taken on day 0 of MenACWY control vaccination. The receptors were sampled from an adult in good health.

The V and J genes are TRBV30 and TRBJ2-3; 8 nucleotides align to TRBD1. Germline V lookup: CDR1 GTSNPN, CDR2 SVGIG (reference sequence). There are 16 residues in the CDR3. The V and J ends lost 4 bases and 0 bases, in that order; junction bases with no gene match: 9. In DNA form, the CDR3 reads TGTGCCTGGACTAATTGGGACAGGAGGAGCACAGATACGCAGTATTTT. This translates into CAWTNWDRRSTDTQYF.

The chain recombines TRBV12-3 or TRBV12-4 with TRBJ2-1; D is unclear. The V end was cut by 5 bases, the J end by 4 bases, with 9 bases between. There are 13 residues in the CDR3. The CDR3 DNA is TGTGCCAGCAGTCCGACGGTGTACAATGAGCAGTTCTTC. It is translated as CASSPTVYNEQFF.

This chain joins TRBV5-1 and TRBJ2-2, with TRBD2 identical over 12 bases. This CDR3 comprises 15 residues. Trimming at V came to 6 bases and at J to 6 bases, leaving 6 bases not matched to a gene. Per germline, CDR1 SGHRS and CDR2 YFSETQ. The CDR3 is CASTLLAGGSGELFF. As DNA, the CDR3 is TGCGCCAGCACTCTACTAGCGGGAGGTTCCGGGGAGCTGTTTTTT.

The V call is TRBV6-4, the J call TRBJ1-6; D is ambiguous. The CDR3 spans 14 residues. Germline V gene lookup returns CDR1 MRHNA and CDR2 SNTAGT. Trimming cost V 4 bases and J 7 bases, with 11 bases left between them. The CDR3 region has the DNA TGTGCCAGCAGTGTTGATAGGGAGAATTCACCCCTCCACTTT. It specifies CASSVDRENSPLHF.

This rearrangement joins TRBV12-3 or TRBV12-4 to TRBJ1-5, with unresolved D. V lost 11 bases to trimming and J lost 9 bases, with 14 bases between them. The CDR3 runs to 11 residues. Here the CDR3 reads CAALSRRPQHF. The CDR3 DNA follows: TGTGCCGCCCTCAGCCGGAGGCCCCAGCATTTT.

The chain employs TRBV18 and TRBJ1-1, with 8 bases fitting TRBD1. J lost 4 bases, V lost 0 bases, and 4 bases had no gene match. Germline-derived CDR1 and CDR2 are KGHSH and LQKENI. The CDR3 loop spans 15 amino acids. The CDR3 spells CASSPPSTGGTEAFF. CDR3 nucleotides: TGTGCCAGCTCACCACCGAGTACAGGGGGCACTGAAGCTTTCTTT.

V usage is TRBV20-1 and J usage is TRBJ2-1; D may correspond to TRBD1 or TRBD2 (5 bases each). V lost 3 bases to trimming and J lost 4 bases, with 16 bases between them. The CDR3 is 15 amino acids. Germline values: CDR1 DFQATT, CDR2 SNEGSKA (reference sequence). DNA for the CDR3: TGCAGTGCTAGTAGGGGACCACGAATATACAATGAGCAGTTCTTC. Its protein is CSASRGPRIYNEQFF.

The V and J genes are TRBV10-2 and TRBJ1-1; TRBD1 is a possible D gene (5 bases). In germline, CDR1 is WSHSY, CDR2 SAAADI. This CDR3 region has 16 residues. V was pared by 1 base and J by 0 bases, with 12 bases between. The CDR3 reads CASSEWGSRMNTEAFF. The CDR3 DNA is TGCGCCAGCAGTGAGTGGGGGTCACGTATGAACACTGAAGCTTTCTTT.

Regarding this clone: Given the absence of the conserved phenylalanine or tryptophan at the CDR3 end, a read error is likely. The limits of the CDR3 on the DNA are not certain, so only TCRdb's listed CDR3 is given. The chain recombines TRBV5-1 with TRBJ1-1; the table's D call, TRBD1, was not checked against the DNA. The CDR3 length equals 8 residues, ends included. Per the germline V gene, CDR1 is SGHRS and CDR2 is YFSETQ. This chain's CDR3 is CASTRVVC.

The V call is TRBV5-1, the J call TRBJ2-7; D not certain. The CDR3 totals 15 residues. V lost 0 bases, J lost 6 bases, and 16 bases lay in between. Germline V gives CDR1 SGHRS, CDR2 YFSETQ. Here the CDR3 DNA reads TGCGCCAGCAGCTTGGCCGCGGCAGATCCGGGCGAGCAGTACTTC. This translates into CASSLAAADPGEQYF.

J is TRBJ2-1 and V is TRBV5-6, with D possibly matching TRBD2 (5 bases). CDR3 length: 16 residues. Germline V gives CDR1 SGHDT, CDR2 YYEEEE. Trimming stripped 1 base from V and 6 bases from J, with 17 bases between. The CDR3 protein is CASSLSASRFPNEQFF. CDR3 sequence (DNA): TGTGCCAGCAGCTTGAGTGCTAGCCGATTTCCCAATGAGCAGTTCTTC.

The rearrangement uses TRBV7-9 and TRBJ2-3; TRBD2 aligns across 8 bases. CDR1 is SEHNR, CDR2 FQNEAQ, per germline (reference sequence). V lost 0 bases and J lost 4; bases outside the gene matches: 0. The CDR3 is 14 residues long. CDR3 region: CASSLAAGADTQYF. In DNA, the CDR3 is TGTGCCAGCAGCTTAGCAGCGGGGGCAGATACGCAGTATTTT. The full variable domain, with the rest looked up from reference TRBV7-9 and TRBJ2-3, is DTGVSQNPRHKITKRGQNVTFRCDPISEHNRLYWYRQTLGQGPEFLTYFQNEAQLEKSRLLSDRFSAERPKGSFSTLEIQRTEQGDSAMYLCASSLAAGADTQYFGPGTRLTVL.

Of note for this clone: Additional DNA sequences in this sample encode the identical CDR3. The chain is built from TRBV7-9 and TRBJ1-5, with 7 nucleotides matching TRBD1. This CDR3 has 13 amino acids. The germline V gene encodes CDR1 SEHNR and CDR2 FQNEAQ (reference sequence). V dropped 1 base and J dropped 7; count of bases not matched to a gene: 1. CDR3 in amino acids: CASSLEGGQPQHF. DNA of the CDR3: TGTGCCAGCAGCTTAGAAGGGGGCCAGCCCCAGCATTTT.

The V call is TRBV29-1, the J call TRBJ1-2; 10 nucleotides match TRBD1. Losses at the gene ends were 7 bases for V and 3 bases for J; bases not matched to a gene: 5. Germline CDR1 SQVTM, CDR2 ANQGSEA. This CDR3 contains 13 residues. The CDR3 spells CSAWDRGDYGYTF. The DNA for the CDR3 is TGCAGCGCGTGGGACAGGGGAGACTATGGCTACACCTTC.

The chain uses TRBV7-6 and TRBJ1-5; D unresolved. This CDR3 contains 13 residues. Germline-derived CDR1 and CDR2 are SGHVS and FNYEAQ. V lost 3 bases and J 3 bases, leaving 6 bases between the germline ends. The CDR3: CASSFGNNQPQHF. CDR3 coding DNA: TGTGCCAGCAGCTTCGGGAACAATCAGCCCCAGCATTTT.

The rearrangement joins TRBV28 to TRBJ1-1; D is unresolved. Deletions cut 5 bases from V and 3 bases from J, with 16 bases between. The CDR3 totals 15 residues. In germline, CDR1 is MDHEN, CDR2 SYDVKM. CDR3 sequence: CASSLGVRRYTEAFF. DNA for the CDR3: TGTGCCAGCAGTCTTGGGGTCAGGAGATACACTGAAGCTTTCTTT.

The chain uses TRBV7-2 and TRBJ2-1; 7 bases are a match to TRBD1. With 5 bases clipped from V and 8 bases from J, the junction kept 12 bases outside the gene matches. CDR3 size: 15 residues. Germline V gene lookup returns CDR1 SGHTA and CDR2 FQGNSA. The CDR3: CASSRDRVMVDEQFF. The CDR3 DNA follows: TGTGCCAGCAGCCGCGACAGGGTGATGGTCGATGAGCAGTTCTTC.

The gene calls are TRBV6-1 and TRBJ1-2; the match to TRBD1 covers 7 bases. The CDR3 runs 14 residues. V shed 3 bases and J 2 bases; nucleotides not matched to a gene: 3. Germline values: CDR1 MNHNS, CDR2 SASEGT. CDR3: CASSETGLNYGYTF. In DNA, the CDR3 is TGTGCCAGCAGTGAGACAGGGCTCAACTATGGCTACACCTTC.

The V gene is TRBV27, the J gene TRBJ1-6, with unresolved D. Germline CDR1 reads MNHEY; CDR2 reads SMNVEV (reference sequence). Deletions cut 3 bases from V and 4 bases from J, with 10 bases between. The CDR3 length is 15 residues. The DNA for the CDR3 is TGTGCCAGCAGTTTTAGGACGGCGTATAATTCACCCCTCCACTTT. Translation gives CASSFRTAYNSPLHF.

This clone was detected a few times. J is TRBJ1-3 and V is TRBV19; 9 bases fit TRBD1. Trimming cost V 8 bases and J 3 bases; bases outside gene matches: 5. CDR3 length: 14 residues. Germline lookup yields CDR1 LNHDA and CDR2 SQIVND (reference sequence). CDR3: CASHRGLDGNTIYF. CDR3 bases: TGTGCCAGTCACAGGGGGCTGGATGGAAACACCATATATTTT.

The genes are TRBV6-5 and TRBJ1-3; no definite D call. Trimming shortened V by 8 bases and J by 4 bases, and 12 bases separated the two germline ends. Germline V gene data show CDR1 as MNHEY and CDR2 as SVGAGI. The CDR3 sequence is 13 residues long. CDR3 nucleotide sequence: TGTGCCAGCCTACGAACGGAAGGAAACACCATATATTTT. It codes for CASLRTEGNTIYF.